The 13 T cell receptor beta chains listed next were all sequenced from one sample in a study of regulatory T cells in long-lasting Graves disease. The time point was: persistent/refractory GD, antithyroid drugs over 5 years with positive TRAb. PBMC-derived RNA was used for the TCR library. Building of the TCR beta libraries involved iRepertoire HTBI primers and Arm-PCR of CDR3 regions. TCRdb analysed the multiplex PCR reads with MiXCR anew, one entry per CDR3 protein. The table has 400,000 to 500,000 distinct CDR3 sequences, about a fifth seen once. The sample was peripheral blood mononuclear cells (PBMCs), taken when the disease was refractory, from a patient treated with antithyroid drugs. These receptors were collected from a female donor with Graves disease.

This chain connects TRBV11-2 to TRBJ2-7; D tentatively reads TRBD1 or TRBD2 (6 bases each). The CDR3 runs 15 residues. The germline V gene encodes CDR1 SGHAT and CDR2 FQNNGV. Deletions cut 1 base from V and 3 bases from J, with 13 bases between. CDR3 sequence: CASSLARGGIYEQYF. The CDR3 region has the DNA TGTGCCAGCAGCTTAGCCCGAGGGGGGATCTACGAGCAGTACTTC.

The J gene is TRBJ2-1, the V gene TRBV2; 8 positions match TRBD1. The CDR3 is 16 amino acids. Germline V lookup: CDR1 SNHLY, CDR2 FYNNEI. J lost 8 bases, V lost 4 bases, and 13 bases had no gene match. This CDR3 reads CASSGGQATPYDEQFF. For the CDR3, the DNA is TGTGCCAGCAGTGGGGGACAGGCAACACCATACGATGAGCAGTTCTTC.

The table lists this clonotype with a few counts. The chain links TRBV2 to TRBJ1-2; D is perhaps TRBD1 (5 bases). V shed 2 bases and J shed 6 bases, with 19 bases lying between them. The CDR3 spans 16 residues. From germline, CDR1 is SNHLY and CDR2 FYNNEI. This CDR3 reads CASSEKILGPRDGYTF. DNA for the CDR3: TGTGCCAGCAGTGAAAAGATATTGGGACCGAGGGATGGCTACACCTTC.

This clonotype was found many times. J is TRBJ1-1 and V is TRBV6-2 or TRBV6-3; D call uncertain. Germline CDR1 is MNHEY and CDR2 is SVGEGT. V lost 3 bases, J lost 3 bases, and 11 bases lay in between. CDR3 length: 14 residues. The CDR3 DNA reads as TGTGCCAGCAGTTATGGGTGGAAGTACACTGAAGCTTTCTTT. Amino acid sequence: CASSYGWKYTEAFF.

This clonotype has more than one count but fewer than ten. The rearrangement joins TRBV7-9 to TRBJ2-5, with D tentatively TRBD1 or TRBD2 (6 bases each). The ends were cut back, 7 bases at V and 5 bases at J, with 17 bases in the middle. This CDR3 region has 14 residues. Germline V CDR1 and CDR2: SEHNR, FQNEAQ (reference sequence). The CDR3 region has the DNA TGTGCCAGCACTAAAGGGGGGCCGGGGGAGACCCAGTACTTC. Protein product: CASTKGGPGETQYF.

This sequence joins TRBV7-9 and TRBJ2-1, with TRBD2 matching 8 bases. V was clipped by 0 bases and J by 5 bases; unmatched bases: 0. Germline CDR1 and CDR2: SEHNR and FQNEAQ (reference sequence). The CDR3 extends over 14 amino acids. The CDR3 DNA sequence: TGTGCCAGCAGCTTAGCACTAGCGGACAATGAGCAGTTCTTC. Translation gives CASSLALADNEQFF.

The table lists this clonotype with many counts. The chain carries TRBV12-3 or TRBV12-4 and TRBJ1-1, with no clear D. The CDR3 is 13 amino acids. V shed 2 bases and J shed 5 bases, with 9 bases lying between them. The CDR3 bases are TGTGCCAGCAGTTTATATCCGGAAACTGAAGCTTTCTTT. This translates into CASSLYPETEAFF.

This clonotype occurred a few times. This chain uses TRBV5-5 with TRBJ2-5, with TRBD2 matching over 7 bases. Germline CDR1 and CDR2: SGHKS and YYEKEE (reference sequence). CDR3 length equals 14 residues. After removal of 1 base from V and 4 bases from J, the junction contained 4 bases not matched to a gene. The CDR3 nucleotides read TGTGCCAGCAGCTTGTGGGAGGGTGCAGAGACCCAGTACTTC. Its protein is CASSLWEGAETQYF. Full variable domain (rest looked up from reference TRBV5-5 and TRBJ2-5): DAGVTQSPTHLIKTRGQQVTLRCSPISGHKSVSWYQQVLGQGPQFIFQYYEKEERGRGNFPDRFSARQFPNYSSELNVNALLLGDSALYLCASSLWEGAETQYFGPGTRLLVL.

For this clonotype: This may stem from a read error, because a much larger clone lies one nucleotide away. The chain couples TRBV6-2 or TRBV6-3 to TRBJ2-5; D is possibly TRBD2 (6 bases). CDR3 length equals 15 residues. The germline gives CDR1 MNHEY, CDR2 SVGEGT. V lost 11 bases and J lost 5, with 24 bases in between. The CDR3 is CAGRAGPPRGETQYF. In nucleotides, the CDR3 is TGTGCCGGAAGGGCGGGACCCCCACGAGGGGAGACCCAGTACTTC.

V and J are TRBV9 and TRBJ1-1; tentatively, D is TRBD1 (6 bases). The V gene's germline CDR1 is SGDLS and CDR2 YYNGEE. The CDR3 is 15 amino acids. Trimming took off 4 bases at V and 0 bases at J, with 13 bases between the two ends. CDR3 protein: CASSPRTAMNTEAFF. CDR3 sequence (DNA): TGTGCCAGCAGCCCAAGGACAGCGATGAACACTGAAGCTTTCTTT.

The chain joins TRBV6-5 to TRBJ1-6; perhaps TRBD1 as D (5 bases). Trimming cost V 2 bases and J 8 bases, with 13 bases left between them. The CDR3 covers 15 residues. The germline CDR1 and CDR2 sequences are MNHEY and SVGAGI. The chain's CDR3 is CASSYALRGYSPLHF. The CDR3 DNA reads TGTGCCAGCAGTTACGCCCTCCGGGGCTATTCACCCCTCCACTTT.

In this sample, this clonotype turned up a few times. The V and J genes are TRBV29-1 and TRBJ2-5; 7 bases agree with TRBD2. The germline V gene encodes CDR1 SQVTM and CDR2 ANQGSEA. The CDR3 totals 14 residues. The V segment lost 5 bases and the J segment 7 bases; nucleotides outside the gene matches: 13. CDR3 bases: TGCAGCGTTACCGGGCCTAAAACGGGGGGGACCCAGTACTTC. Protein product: CSVTGPKTGGTQYF.

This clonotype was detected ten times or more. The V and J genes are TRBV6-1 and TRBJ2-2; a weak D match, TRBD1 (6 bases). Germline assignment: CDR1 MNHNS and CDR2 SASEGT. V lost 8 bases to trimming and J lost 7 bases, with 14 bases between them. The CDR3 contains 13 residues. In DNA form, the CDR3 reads TGTGCCAGCGGGTACCGGGACAACGGGGAGCTGTTTTTT. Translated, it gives CASGYRDNGELFF.